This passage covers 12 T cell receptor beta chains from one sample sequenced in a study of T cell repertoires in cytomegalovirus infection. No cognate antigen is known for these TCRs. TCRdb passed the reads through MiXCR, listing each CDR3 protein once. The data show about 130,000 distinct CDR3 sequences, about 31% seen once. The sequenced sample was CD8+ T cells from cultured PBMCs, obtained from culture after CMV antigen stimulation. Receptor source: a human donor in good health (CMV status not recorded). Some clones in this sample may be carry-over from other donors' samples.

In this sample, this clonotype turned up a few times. The CDR3 is CASSLAPGPETQYF. The CDR3 DNA reads TGTGCCAGCAGCCTGGCCCCAGGGCCAGAGACCCAGTACTTC. V and J are TRBV7-6 and TRBJ2-5; D is possibly TRBD1 (5 bases). This CDR3 is 14 amino acids long. The V gene's germline CDR1 is SGHVS and CDR2 FNYEAQ. The V gene lost 5 bases and the J gene lost 4 bases, with 14 bases spanning the gap.

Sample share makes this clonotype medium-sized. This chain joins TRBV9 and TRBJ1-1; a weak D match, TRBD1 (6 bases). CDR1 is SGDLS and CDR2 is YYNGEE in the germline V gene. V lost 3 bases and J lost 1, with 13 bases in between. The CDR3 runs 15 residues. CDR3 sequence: CASSATTGGNTEAFF. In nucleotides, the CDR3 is TGTGCCAGCAGCGCTACGACAGGAGGGAACACTGAAGCTTTCTTT.

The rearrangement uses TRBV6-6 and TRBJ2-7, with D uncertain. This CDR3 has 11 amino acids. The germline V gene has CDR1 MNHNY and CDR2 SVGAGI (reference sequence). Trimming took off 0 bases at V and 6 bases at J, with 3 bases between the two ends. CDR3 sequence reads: CASSYSTEQYF. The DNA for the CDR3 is TGTGCCAGCAGTTACTCGACCGAGCAGTACTTC.

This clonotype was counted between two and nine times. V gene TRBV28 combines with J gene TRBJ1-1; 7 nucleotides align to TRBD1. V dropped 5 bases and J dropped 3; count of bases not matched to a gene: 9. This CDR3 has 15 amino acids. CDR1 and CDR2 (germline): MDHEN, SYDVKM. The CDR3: CASSTRTGAYTEAFF. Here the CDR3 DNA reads TGTGCCAGCAGTACCCGAACAGGGGCGTACACTGAAGCTTTCTTT.

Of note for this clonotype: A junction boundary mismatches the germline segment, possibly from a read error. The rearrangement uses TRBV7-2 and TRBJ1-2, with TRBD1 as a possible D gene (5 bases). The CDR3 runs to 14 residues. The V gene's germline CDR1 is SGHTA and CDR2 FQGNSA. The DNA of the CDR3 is TGTGCCAGCAGCTTAGGGACATTGTTTGAGGGCTACAACTTC. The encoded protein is CASSLGTLFEGYNF.

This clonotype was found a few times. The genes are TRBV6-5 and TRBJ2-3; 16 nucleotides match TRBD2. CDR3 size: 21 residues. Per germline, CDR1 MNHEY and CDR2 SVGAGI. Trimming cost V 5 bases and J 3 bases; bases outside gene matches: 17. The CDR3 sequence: CASSQHPPGLAGGPGTDTQYF. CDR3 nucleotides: TGTGCCAGCAGTCAACACCCGCCGGGACTAGCGGGGGGGCCCGGGACAGATACGCAGTATTTT.

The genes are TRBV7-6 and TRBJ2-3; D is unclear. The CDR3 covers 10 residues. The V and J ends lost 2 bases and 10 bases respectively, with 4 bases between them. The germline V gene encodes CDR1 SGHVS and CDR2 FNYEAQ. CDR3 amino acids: CASSLSSQYF. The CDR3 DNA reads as TGTGCCAGCAGCTTAAGTTCGCAGTATTTT.

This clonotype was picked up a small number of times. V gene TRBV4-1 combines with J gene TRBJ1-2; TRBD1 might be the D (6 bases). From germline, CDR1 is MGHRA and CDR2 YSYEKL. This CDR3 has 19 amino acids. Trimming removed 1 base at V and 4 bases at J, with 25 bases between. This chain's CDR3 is CASSQGGLGQPGGSYGYTF. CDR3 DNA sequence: TGCGCCAGCAGCCAAGGGGGGCTGGGGCAACCTGGGGGCAGCTATGGCTACACCTTC.

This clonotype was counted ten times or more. Written as DNA, the CDR3 is TGCGCCAGCAGCCAAGACGGAGGTGATAACTACGAGCAGTACTTC. It specifies CASSQDGGDNYEQYF. V gene TRBV4-3 combines with J gene TRBJ2-7, with D possibly matching TRBD2 (5 bases). Germline V CDR1 and CDR2: LGHNA, YSLEER. The length of the CDR3 is 15 residues. The germline V and J ends were trimmed by 0 bases and 3 bases, with 12 bases remaining between them.

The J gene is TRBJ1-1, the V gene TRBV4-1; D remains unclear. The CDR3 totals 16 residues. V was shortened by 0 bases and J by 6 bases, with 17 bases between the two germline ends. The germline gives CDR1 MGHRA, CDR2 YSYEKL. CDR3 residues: CASSQEWARINAEAFF. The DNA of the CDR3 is TGCGCCAGCAGCCAAGAGTGGGCCAGAATTAACGCTGAAGCTTTCTTT.

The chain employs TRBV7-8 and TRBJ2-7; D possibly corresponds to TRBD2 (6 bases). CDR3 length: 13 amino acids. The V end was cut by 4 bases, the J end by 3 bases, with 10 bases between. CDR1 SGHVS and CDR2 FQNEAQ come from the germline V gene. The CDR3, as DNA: TGTGCCAGCAGCTCGGGGGTGATCTACGAGCAGTACTTC. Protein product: CASSSGVIYEQYF.

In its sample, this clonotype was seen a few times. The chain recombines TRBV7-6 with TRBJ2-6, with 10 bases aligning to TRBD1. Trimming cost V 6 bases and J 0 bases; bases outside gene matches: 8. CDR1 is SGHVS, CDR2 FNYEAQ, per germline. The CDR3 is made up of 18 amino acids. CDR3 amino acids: CASSLPGQGFSGANVLTF. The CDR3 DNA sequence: TGTGCCAGCAGTTTGCCGGGACAGGGGTTCTCTGGGGCCAACGTCCTGACTTTC.